These 21 T cell receptor beta chains originate from one sample sequenced in a study of cytomegalovirus exposure and HLA in healthy donors. This PCR relied on a set of 60 Vbeta primers and 13 Jbeta primers. Sequencing used immunoSEQ multiplex PCR; TCRdb keeps in-frame clones, though not all of them. The sample contains 120,000 to 150,000 clones, about 80% of which appear only once. The sample consisted of PBMCs. These receptors originate from a man aged 40-55 years in good health and CMV-seropositive.

The chain links TRBV4-3 to TRBJ1-2; a possible D gene is TRBD1 (6 bases). Germline lookup yields CDR1 LGHNA and CDR2 YSLEER. The CDR3 totals 14 residues. V was clipped by 0 bases and J by 4 bases, with 9 bases between them. CDR3 coding DNA: TGCGCCAGCAGCCAAGAGGGACATCGCTATGGCTACACCTTC. Amino acid sequence: CASSQEGHRYGYTF.

The gene calls are TRBV7-2 and TRBJ2-7; D uncertain. Trimming took off 2 bases at V and 4 bases at J, with 15 bases between the two ends. This CDR3 contains 15 residues. Germline V gene data show CDR1 as SGHTA and CDR2 as FQGNSA. Written as DNA, the CDR3 is TGTGCCAGCAGCTTAATTAGTCACTTCGGGTACGAGCAGTACTTC. Translated, it gives CASSLISHFGYEQYF.

The chain combines TRBV5-1 with TRBJ1-2; D remains ambiguous. CDR3 length: 14 residues. In germline, CDR1 is SGHRS, CDR2 YFSETQ. V was trimmed by 0 bases and J by 5 bases, leaving 11 bases between them. CDR3 sequence: CASSLGFQAYGYTF. In nucleotides, the CDR3 is TGCGCCAGCAGCTTGGGGTTTCAGGCATATGGCTACACCTTC.

The chain joins TRBV19 to TRBJ2-1; possible D gene TRBD1, 5 bases. The CDR3 runs to 14 residues. Looked up from germline, CDR1 is LNHDA and CDR2 is SQIVND (reference sequence). The V end was cut by 8 bases, the J end by 6 bases, with 17 bases between. CDR3 nucleotides: TGTGCCAGTCGGAAAGACACAAGGGGCAATGAGCAGTTCTTC. The encoded protein is CASRKDTRGNEQFF.

This clone was picked up one time. V gene TRBV18 combines with J gene TRBJ2-6, with 7 bases lining up with TRBD1. Germline V gene sequence: CDR1 KGHSH, CDR2 LQKENI. The trim removed 3 bases at V and 1 base at J, leaving 9 bases unmatched. This CDR3 spans 18 amino acids. CDR3 sequence: CASSPRDSSSSGANVLTF. For the CDR3, the DNA is TGTGCCAGCTCACCCCGGGACAGTTCCTCATCTGGGGCCAACGTCCTGACTTTC.

V gene TRBV9 combines with J gene TRBJ2-7; tentative D call: TRBD1 (5 bases). CDR1 and CDR2 from the germline V gene are SGDLS and YYNGEE. The CDR3 covers 14 residues. Trimming took 0 bases from V and 2 from J, leaving 9 bases between them. The CDR3 DNA reads as TGTGCCAGCAGCGTAGGGCAGGGCCCCTACGAGCAGTACTTC. This encodes CASSVGQGPYEQYF. Variable domain in full (rest from reference TRBV9 and TRBJ2-7): DSGVTQTPKHLITATGQRVTLRCSPRSGDLSVYWYQQSLDQGLQFLIQYYNGEERAKGNILERFSAQQFPDLHSELNLSSLELGDSALYFCASSVGQGPYEQYFGPGTRLTVT.

The chain joins TRBV5-6 to TRBJ1-5, with 9 bases fitting TRBD1. Germline CDR1 and CDR2: SGHDT and YYEEEE. V gave up 3 bases and J gave up 6 bases; unmatched junction bases: 7. The length of the CDR3 is 15 residues. The CDR3 loop reads CASSSRDREVQPQHF. Written as DNA, the CDR3 is TGTGCCAGCAGCTCACGGGACAGGGAGGTTCAGCCCCAGCATTTT. Variable domain in full (rest from reference TRBV5-6 and TRBJ1-5): DAGVTQSPTHLIKTRGQQVTLRCSPKSGHDTVSWYQQALGQGPQFIFQYYEEEERQRGNFPDRFSGHQFPNYSSELNVNALLLGDSALYLCASSSRDREVQPQHFGDGTRLSIL.

The rearrangement joins TRBV9 to TRBJ2-7; D call uncertain. The CDR3 has 14 amino acids. Germline lookup yields CDR1 SGDLS and CDR2 YYNGEE. With 0 bases removed from V and 0 bases from J, the gap between germline ends came to 7 bases. The CDR3 DNA reads TGTGCCAGCAGCGTAGAGTTTAGCTCCTACGAGCAGTACTTC. Encoded protein: CASSVEFSSYEQYF. The full variable domain, its missing parts supplied by reference TRBV9 and TRBJ2-7, is DSGVTQTPKHLITATGQRVTLRCSPRSGDLSVYWYQQSLDQGLQFLIQYYNGEERAKGNILERFSAQQFPDLHSELNLSSLELGDSALYFCASSVEFSSYEQYFGPGTRLTVT.

The chain carries TRBV5-6 and TRBJ2-6, with 9 bases that match TRBD1. The CDR3 is made up of 18 amino acids. CDR1 and CDR2 (germline): SGHDT, YYEEEE. V trimming: 4 bases; J trimming: 0 bases; junction bases outside the gene matches: 8. The CDR3, as DNA: TGTGCCAGCAGCACGCCAGGGACAGGGAGCTCTGGGGCCAACGTCCTGACTTTC. This encodes CASSTPGTGSSGANVLTF.

The J gene is TRBJ1-1, the V gene TRBV5-4; no clear D. Trimming stripped 5 bases from V and 4 bases from J, with 15 bases between. Germline V gives CDR1 SGHNT, CDR2 YYREEE (reference sequence). The CDR3 contains 14 residues. The CDR3 DNA reads TGTGCCAGCAGTTTTATATCGGGAGGCACTGAAGCTTTCTTT. It is translated as CASSFISGGTEAFF.

The genes are TRBV5-1 and TRBJ2-2; 7 bases align to TRBD2. This CDR3 contains 15 residues. From germline, CDR1 is SGHRS and CDR2 YFSETQ. V shed 2 bases and J 0 bases; nucleotides not matched to a gene: 1. CDR3 protein: CASSFAGANTGELFF. The CDR3 nucleotides are TGCGCCAGCAGCTTCGCGGGAGCGAACACCGGGGAGCTGTTTTTT.

This chain uses TRBV9 with TRBJ1-1; D unresolved. The CDR3 totals 13 residues. V lost 0 bases, J lost 3 bases, and 6 bases lay in between. CDR1 and CDR2 from the germline V gene are SGDLS and YYNGEE. DNA for the CDR3: TGTGCCAGCAGCGTAGCTCCTCACACTGAAGCTTTCTTT. Its protein is CASSVAPHTEAFF.

V is TRBV27 and J is TRBJ1-6; 9 positions match TRBD1. Per the germline V gene, CDR1 is MNHEY and CDR2 is SMNVEV (reference sequence). The CDR3 runs 15 residues. V lost 0 bases, J lost 8 bases, and 2 bases stayed unmatched. In DNA, the CDR3 is TGTGCCAGCAGTTTATCAGGGACAGGGTATTCACCCCTCCACTTT. This gives the protein CASSLSGTGYSPLHF.

This sequence joins TRBV5-1 and TRBJ2-1; perhaps TRBD1 as D (5 bases). The CDR3 is 17 residues long. V lost 9 bases and J 1 base, leaving 23 bases between the germline ends. CDR1 is SGHRS, CDR2 YFSETQ, per germline. In nucleotides, the CDR3 is TGCGCCACAAAGGACGGTGGGGCGCGGAGTTCCTACAATGAGCAGTTCTTC. Its protein product is CATKDGGARSSYNEQFF.

This sequence joins TRBV7-9 and TRBJ1-2, with D perhaps matching TRBD1 (5 bases). The germline V and J ends were trimmed by 5 bases and 4 bases, with 11 bases remaining between them. Germline V lookup: CDR1 SEHNR, CDR2 FQNEAQ (reference sequence). CDR3 size: 13 residues. The CDR3, as DNA: TGTGCCAGCAGCATTCGGGGACTCTATGGCTACACCTTC. Residues: CASSIRGLYGYTF.

The rearrangement links TRBV7-3 to TRBJ2-5; D possibly corresponds to TRBD2 (6 bases). V was shortened by 2 bases and J by 7 bases, with 11 bases between the two germline ends. CDR1 and CDR2 (germline): SGHTA, FQGTGA. CDR3 size: 13 residues. The CDR3 reads CASSLGGLGTQYF. CDR3 bases: TGTGCCAGCAGCTTAGGGGGGTTAGGGACCCAGTACTTC.

As DNA, the CDR3 is TGTGCCAGCTCACTCGGGGGACAGCTACAAGAGACCCAGTACTTC. Its protein is CASSLGGQLQETQYF. The genes are TRBV18 and TRBJ2-5; weak D call: TRBD1 (7 bases). This CDR3 is built from 15 residues. Trimming cost V 4 bases and J 2 bases, with 14 bases left between them. Germline V CDR1 and CDR2: KGHSH, LQKENI.

Turning to this clone: This sample includes further DNA sequences coding for the same CDR3. The rearrangement uses TRBV27 and TRBJ1-1; D remains unclear. The CDR3 is 11 amino acids. The V gene's germline CDR1 is MNHEY and CDR2 SMNVEV (reference sequence). V lost 4 bases, J lost 3 bases, and 3 bases lay in between. CDR3 sequence: CASSSYTEAFF. CDR3 coding DNA: TGTGCCAGCAGTTCATACACTGAAGCTTTCTTT.

The V and J genes are TRBV2 and TRBJ2-3; TRBD1 matches at 9 bases. V lost 5 bases, J lost 3 bases, and 12 bases stayed unmatched. The CDR3 totals 17 residues. Looked up from germline, CDR1 is SNHLY and CDR2 is FYNNEI. CDR3 DNA: TGTGCCAGCAGTCTACCGAAGGACAGGGGCAGGACAGATACGCAGTATTTT. As protein: CASSLPKDRGRTDTQYF.

The chain employs TRBV27 and TRBJ2-3; D is perhaps TRBD2 (6 bases). Trimming shortened V by 3 bases and J by 2 bases, and 12 bases separated the two germline ends. The CDR3 has 15 residues. From germline, CDR1 is MNHEY and CDR2 SMNVEV (reference sequence). This CDR3 reads CASSLGGRDTDTQYF. The CDR3 DNA reads TGTGCCAGCAGTTTGGGTGGGCGGGACACAGATACGCAGTATTTT.

The chain carries TRBV2 and TRBJ2-2; 8 nucleotides line up with TRBD1. Germline CDR1 and CDR2: SNHLY and FYNNEI. Trimming removed 6 bases from V and 2 bases from J; junction bases left unmatched: 5. CDR3 length: 15 amino acids. CDR3 nucleotide sequence: TGTGCCAGCAGCGTAACAGGGGGTAACACCGGGGAGCTGTTTTTT. Translated: CASSVTGGNTGELFF. Combining the CDR3 with reference TRBV2 and TRBJ2-2 gives the whole variable domain EPEVTQTPSHQVTQMGQEVILRCVPISNHLYFYWYRQILGQKVEFLVSFYNNEISEKSEIFDDQFSVERPDGSNFTLKIRSTKLEDSAMYFCASSVTGGNTGELFFGEGSRLTVL.